The clone carrying this T cell receptor beta chain occurred a few times. Its antigen is unknown. Libraries were prepared by immunoSEQ multiplex PCR; TCRdb keeps only in-frame clonotypes and omits some of them. Of around 11,000 clones detected, 78% appear once; the ten largest clones hold 3.5% to 5%. The data originate from a study of immune evolution from preneoplasia to lung adenocarcinoma. Study overall: HLA loss of heterozygosity: under 7.5% AIS, more than 14% MIA, approximately 31% ADC, none AAH.

Nucleic acids came from premalignant or tumor cells enriched by macro-dissection. Study-wide findings and caveats: T cell clonality was higher in KRAS-mutant than EGFR-mutant or wild-type nodules.

The specimen was FFPE minimally invasive lung adenocarcinoma tissue. The origin of this receptor is a person aged 60-79 years with lung adenocarcinoma.

The CDR3 sequence: CASSTYRRANYGYTF. The CDR3 DNA reads as TGTGCCAGCAGCACCTACAGGAGAGCTAACTATGGCTACACCTTC. The chain links TRBV7-9 to TRBJ1-2; the D gene is possibly TRBD1 (5 bases). The CDR3 is 15 residues long. Per germline, CDR1 SEHNR and CDR2 FQNEAQ (reference sequence). V was shortened by 5 bases and J by 0 bases, with 13 bases between the two germline ends.